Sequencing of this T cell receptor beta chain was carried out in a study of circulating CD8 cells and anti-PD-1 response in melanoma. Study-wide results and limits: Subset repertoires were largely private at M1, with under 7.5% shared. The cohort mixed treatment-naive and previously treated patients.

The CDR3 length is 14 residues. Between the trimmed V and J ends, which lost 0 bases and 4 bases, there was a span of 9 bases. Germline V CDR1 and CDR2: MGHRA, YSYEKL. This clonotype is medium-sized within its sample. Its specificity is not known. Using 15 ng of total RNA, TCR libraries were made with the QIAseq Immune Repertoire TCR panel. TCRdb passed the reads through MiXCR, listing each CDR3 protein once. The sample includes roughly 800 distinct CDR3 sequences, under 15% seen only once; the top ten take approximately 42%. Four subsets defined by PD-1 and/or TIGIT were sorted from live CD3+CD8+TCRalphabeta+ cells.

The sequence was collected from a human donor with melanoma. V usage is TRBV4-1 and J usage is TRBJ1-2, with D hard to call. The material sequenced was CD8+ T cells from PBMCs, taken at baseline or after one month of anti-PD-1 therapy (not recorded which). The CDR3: CASSQENRLYGYTF. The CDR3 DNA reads TGCGCCAGCAGCCAAGAGAACAGACTCTATGGCTACACCTTC.